Presented here are 26 T cell receptor beta chains from one specimen sequenced in a study of blood T cell repertoires in COVID-19. The data were produced by immunoSEQ multiplex PCR, yet TCRdb's version contains in-frame clones alone and is incomplete. This table holds 150,000 to 200,000 clones, around nine tenths found once. Sequencing was performed on peripheral blood. These receptors all come from a man aged 70-80 years with acute or convalescent COVID-19.

There are a few counts of this clone. V usage is TRBV15 and J usage is TRBJ1-3, with D hard to call. V lost 1 base to trimming and J lost 4 bases, with 8 bases between them. Per the germline V gene, CDR1 is LNHNV and CDR2 is YYDKDF (reference sequence). CDR3 length equals 14 residues. CDR3 DNA: TGTGCCACCAGCAGAGTGGGAGAAGGAAACACCATATATTTT. This encodes CATSRVGEGNTIYF.

The V gene is TRBV5-1, the J gene TRBJ1-6; D possibly corresponds to TRBD1 (6 bases). Trimming removed 0 bases from V and 12 bases from J, with 16 bases in between. CDR3 size: 15 residues. Germline-derived CDR1 and CDR2 are SGHRS and YFSETQ. The CDR3 loop is CASSLGAGEGLPLHF. CDR3 bases: TGCGCCAGCAGCTTGGGGGCAGGGGAAGGGTTACCCCTCCACTTT.

The gene calls are TRBV18 and TRBJ2-1; 12 bases agree with TRBD2. The J segment lost 3 bases and the V segment lost 3 bases, leaving 6 bases of the junction unmatched. CDR3 length equals 17 residues. Germline values: CDR1 KGHSH, CDR2 LQKENI. The CDR3 coding sequence is TGTGCCAGCTCACCTACTAGCGGGGGGCCTGACTACAATGAGCAGTTCTTC. Encoded protein: CASSPTSGGPDYNEQFF.

This clone turned up a few times. The rearrangement links TRBV18 to TRBJ1-1, with 7 bases matching TRBD1. Per the germline V gene, CDR1 is KGHSH and CDR2 is LQKENI. The CDR3 sequence is 15 residues long. J lost 0 bases, V lost 2 bases, and 3 bases had no gene match. The CDR3 DNA sequence: TGTGCCAGCTCACCATGGCAGGGGGTGAACACTGAAGCTTTCTTT. It yields the protein CASSPWQGVNTEAFF.

V is TRBV28 and J is TRBJ1-6; D may be TRBD1 (5 bases). Trimming removed 3 bases from V and 1 base from J, with 16 bases in between. CDR1 and CDR2 from the germline V gene are MDHEN and SYDVKM. The CDR3 has 18 residues. DNA of the CDR3: TGTGCCAGCAGTTTGTTTACAGGAGTAGGATCCTATAATTCACCCCTCCACTTT. Its translation: CASSLFTGVGSYNSPLHF.

This clone is a singleton in its sample. This chain joins TRBV7-7 and TRBJ1-2, with TRBD1 identical over 10 bases. The CDR3 sequence is 15 residues long. Trimming took 5 bases from V and 8 from J; bases not matched to a gene: 11. CDR1 is SSHAT, CDR2 FNYEAQ, per germline (reference sequence). The CDR3 region is CASSLDRGRRKGYTF. The CDR3 nucleotides are TGTGCCAGCAGCCTCGACAGGGGGCGACGGAAAGGCTACACCTTC.

The rearrangement uses TRBV4-1 and TRBJ1-1, with 10 bases lining up with TRBD1. Trimming removed 4 bases from V and 0 bases from J; junction bases left unmatched: 5. This CDR3 is built from 16 residues. Germline CDR1 reads MGHRA; CDR2 reads YSYEKL. This chain's CDR3 is CASSLGTGAMNTEAFF. CDR3 nucleotides: TGCGCCAGCAGCCTAGGGACAGGGGCTATGAACACTGAAGCTTTCTTT.

This clone appeared a few times. V and J are TRBV18 and TRBJ1-5; 7 bases line up with TRBD1. V gave up 3 bases and J gave up 5 bases; unmatched junction bases: 7. The CDR3 is 15 amino acids. Germline CDR1 KGHSH, CDR2 LQKENI. The CDR3 nucleotides are TGTGCCAGCTCACCGGGACAGTTCGATTATCAGCCCCAGCATTTT. This sequence encodes CASSPGQFDYQPQHF.

The V gene is TRBV14, the J gene TRBJ2-1; no clear D. V shed 4 bases and J shed 1 base, with 5 bases lying between them. Germline CDR1 reads SGHDN; CDR2 reads FVKESK. The CDR3 runs to 13 residues. CDR3 residues: CASSLGSYNEQFF. The CDR3 DNA is TGTGCCAGCAGCCTCGGGTCCTACAATGAGCAGTTCTTC.

V and J are TRBV6-6 and TRBJ1-6, with 7 bases identical to TRBD1. J was trimmed by 5 bases and V by 6 bases; bases with no gene match: 10. Germline loops: CDR1 MNHNY, CDR2 SVGAGI (reference sequence). This CDR3 is 16 amino acids long. The CDR3 here is CASRATGTVNNSPLHF. The CDR3 DNA is TGTGCCAGCAGGGCAACGGGGACAGTCAATAATTCACCCCTCCACTTT.

This clone was observed a single time. This rearrangement joins TRBV21-1 to TRBJ2-7; TRBD2 was called by the table and not checked on the DNA. TRBV21-1 is given as a pseudogene. The length of the CDR3 is 11 residues. The CDR3: CAIAGAYEQYF. In DNA, the CDR3 is TGTGCCATTGCGGGCGCCTACGAGCAGTACTTC.

This chain joins TRBV18 and TRBJ2-4; 7 nucleotides agree with TRBD1. The CDR3 spans 14 residues. The germline gives CDR1 KGHSH, CDR2 LQKENI. With 5 bases clipped from V and 4 bases from J, the junction kept 5 bases outside the gene matches. CDR3 in amino acids: CASSTGVEKNIQYF. The CDR3, as DNA: TGTGCCAGCTCAACAGGGGTGGAAAAAAACATTCAGTACTTC. The whole variable domain, remainder taken from reference TRBV18 and TRBJ2-4, is NAGVMQNPRHLVRRRGQEARLRCSPMKGHSHVYWYRQLPEEGLKFMVYLQKENIIDESGMPKERFSAEFPKEGPSILRIQQVVRGDSAAYFCASSTGVEKNIQYFGAGTRLSVL.

This clone has only one observation. The rearrangement joins TRBV2 to TRBJ2-7; a possible D gene is TRBD2 (6 bases). This CDR3 has 15 amino acids. Looked up from germline, CDR1 is SNHLY and CDR2 is FYNNEI. V was pared by 6 bases and J by 1 base, with 16 bases between. The CDR3 is CASSRRLVTSYEQYF. DNA for the CDR3: TGTGCCAGCAGCCGGAGACTAGTCACGTCCTACGAGCAGTACTTC.

The chain is built from TRBV18 and TRBJ2-7; tentative D call: TRBD2 (5 bases). Trimming shortened V by 1 base and J by 4 bases, and 11 bases separated the two germline ends. The germline V gene has CDR1 KGHSH and CDR2 LQKENI. This CDR3 is built from 14 residues. CDR3 protein: CASSPRSGKYEQYF. CDR3 in DNA: TGTGCCAGCTCACCACGGAGCGGAAAGTACGAGCAGTACTTC. The whole variable domain, remainder taken from reference TRBV18 and TRBJ2-7, is NAGVMQNPRHLVRRRGQEARLRCSPMKGHSHVYWYRQLPEEGLKFMVYLQKENIIDESGMPKERFSAEFPKEGPSILRIQQVVRGDSAAYFCASSPRSGKYEQYFGPGTRLTVT.

This clone was observed a few times. The genes are TRBV5-1 and TRBJ2-1; 7 positions match TRBD2. V trimming: 3 bases; J trimming: 10 bases; junction bases outside the gene matches: 13. The CDR3 loop spans 15 amino acids. Germline CDR1 SGHRS, CDR2 YFSETQ. The CDR3 region has the DNA TGCGCCAGCAGCTCCCAACTTATCCTCGGGGGGGAGCAGTTCTTC. It is translated as CASSSQLILGGEQFF.

This chain links TRBV5-8 with TRBJ1-5; 11 bases line up with TRBD1. The ends lost 4 bases at V and 5 bases at J; junction bases unmatched: 5. There are 15 residues in the CDR3. The germline CDR1 and CDR2 sequences are SGHTS and YDEGEE. CDR3 amino acids: CASSVGTGGYQPQHF. The CDR3 DNA reads as TGTGCCAGCAGCGTGGGGACAGGGGGTTATCAGCCCCAGCATTTT.

This chain connects TRBV12-3 or TRBV12-4 to TRBJ1-1; no definite D call. V was cut by 6 bases and J by 2 bases, with 10 bases left in between. This CDR3 is built from 13 residues. DNA of the CDR3: TGTGCCAGCAGGGGCGCCGTAAACACTGAAGCTTTCTTT. Amino acids: CASRGAVNTEAFF.

This CDR3 reads CASSKTGVEQYF. CDR3 DNA sequence: TGTGCCAGCAGCAAAACAGGGGTCGAGCAGTACTTC. The chain has TRBV3-1 (or the pseudogene TRBV3-2) and TRBJ2-7; 7 bases line up with TRBD1. This CDR3 comprises 12 residues. Germline CDR1 and CDR2: LGHDT and YNNKEL (reference sequence). V shed 5 bases and J 6 bases; nucleotides not matched to a gene: 4.

The chain couples TRBV12-5 to TRBJ1-3; D possibly corresponds to TRBD1 (5 bases). CDR1 is LGHNT and CDR2 is FRNRAP in the germline V gene. The CDR3 is 14 residues long. V was trimmed by 8 bases and J by 0 bases, leaving 11 bases between them. The CDR3, as DNA: TGTGCTAGTCGGGAGGGACCCTCTGGAAACACCATATATTTT. This encodes CASREGPSGNTIYF.

The chain recombines TRBV7-9 with TRBJ2-1, with a weak D call TRBD2 (6 bases). The germline gives CDR1 SEHNR, CDR2 FQNEAQ (reference sequence). With 1 base removed from V and 1 base from J, the gap between germline ends came to 11 bases. The CDR3 totals 16 residues. This CDR3 reads CASSLGGRRSYNEQFF. The CDR3 nucleotides read TGTGCCAGCAGCTTAGGTGGGAGGAGGTCCTACAATGAGCAGTTCTTC.

The V gene is TRBV7-2, the J gene TRBJ1-1; 8 nucleotides line up with TRBD1. Looked up from germline, CDR1 is SGHTA and CDR2 is FQGNSA. V gave up 4 bases and J gave up 1 base; unmatched junction bases: 11. CDR3 length equals 17 residues. The DNA for the CDR3 is TGTGCCAGCAGCTCTATACTCCAGGGGGCCAGGAACACTGAAGCTTTCTTT. Translated: CASSSILQGARNTEAFF.

This sequence joins TRBV5-5 and TRBJ2-7, with D possibly being TRBD1 (7 bases). The CDR3 is 15 amino acids. The germline CDR1 and CDR2 sequences are SGHKS and YYEKEE (reference sequence). V was shortened by 6 bases and J by 1 base, with 17 bases between the two germline ends. The CDR3 DNA reads as TGTGCCAGCACTCGATCAGGGGGGATATCCTACGAGCAGTACTTC. Translated: CASTRSGGISYEQYF.

The table lists this clone with a count of one. This chain joins TRBV5-6 and TRBJ2-1, with D perhaps matching TRBD2 (5 bases). The germline V gene has CDR1 SGHDT and CDR2 YYEEEE. V shed 4 bases and J shed 0 bases, with 20 bases lying between them. The length of the CDR3 is 18 residues. CDR3 DNA: TGTGCCAGCAGCCCGGTGGTCCGGGAACGGAGCTCCTACAATGAGCAGTTCTTC. The encoded protein is CASSPVVRERSSYNEQFF.

The chain uses TRBV7-9 and TRBJ1-2; 10 bases are shared with TRBD1. The junction had 8 bases not matched to a gene; V was cut back by 3 bases and J by 7 bases. CDR1 is SEHNR and CDR2 is FQNEAQ in the germline V gene (reference sequence). There are 15 residues in the CDR3. CDR3 loop: CASSFLSDRGLGYTF. CDR3 nucleotide sequence: TGTGCCAGCAGCTTCCTCTCAGACAGGGGGCTTGGCTACACCTTC.

The V gene is TRBV23-1, the J gene TRBJ2-7, with D perhaps matching TRBD2 (6 bases). TRBV23-1 is given ORF status, its function remaining uncertain. CDR3 size: 13 residues. The V and J ends lost 1 base and 7 bases respectively, with 11 bases between them. This CDR3 is CASSQWRGEEQYF. CDR3 in DNA: TGCGCCAGCAGTCAATGGCGGGGTGAAGAGCAGTACTTC.

This chain links TRBV5-4 with TRBJ1-3; D is perhaps TRBD1 (5 bases). Germline CDR1 is SGHNT and CDR2 is YYREEE (reference sequence). The CDR3 spans 15 residues. Trimming removed 3 bases at V and 3 bases at J, with 13 bases between. The CDR3 DNA is TGTGCCAGCAGCTCTACAGTGGGGCATGGAAACACCATATATTTT. It specifies CASSSTVGHGNTIYF. Full variable domain (missing parts from reference TRBV5-4 and TRBJ1-3): ETGVTQSPTHLIKTRGQQVTLRCSSQSGHNTVSWYQQALGQGPQFIFQYYREEENGRGNFPPRFSGLQFPNYSSELNVNALELDDSALYLCASSSTVGHGNTIYFGEGSWLTVV.